Each of the 27 T cell receptor beta chains below was sequenced from the same sample in a study of blood T cell repertoires in COVID-19. Clones were read by immunoSEQ multiplex PCR, and TCRdb kept only the in-frame ones, dropping some. The data show around 200,000 clones, with more than 75% seen just once and approximately 4% held by the top ten. Sequencing was performed on peripheral blood. These receptor sequences come from a man between 18 and 35 years old with active or convalescent COVID-19.

This clone was recorded once. The chain recombines TRBV24-1 with TRBJ2-1, with 9 bases identical to TRBD1. V dropped 4 bases and J dropped 2; count of bases not matched to a gene: 14. Germline V gene data show CDR1 as KGHDR and CDR2 as SFDVKD. This CDR3 is 19 amino acids long. CDR3 protein: CATSEPPGQGTSTYNEQFF. CDR3 bases: TGTGCCACCAGTGAGCCGCCGGGACAGGGCACCTCTACCTACAATGAGCAGTTCTTC.

The chain joins TRBV2 to TRBJ1-6; D is undetermined. The CDR3 is 13 amino acids. Trimming removed 4 bases from V and 10 bases from J, with 11 bases in between. CDR1 SNHLY and CDR2 FYNNEI come from the germline V gene. This CDR3 reads CASSGSNSSPLHF. The CDR3 nucleotides are TGTGCCAGCAGTGGTTCGAACAGCTCACCCCTCCACTTT.

Note on this clone: A read error may account for a junction end that differs from germline. The CDR3 bases are TGCAGTGCTAGAAGGACTGTCTTC. Its translation: CSARRTVF. V gene TRBV20-1 combines with J gene TRBJ1-2, with D unresolved. Germline CDR1 reads DFQATT; CDR2 reads SNEGSKA (reference sequence). The CDR3 extends over 8 amino acids.

Only one count was recorded for this clone. The chain is built from TRBV9 and TRBJ1-1; no firm D call. The CDR3 contains 15 residues. Trimming left V 0 bases short and J 2 bases short, with 11 bases between. The germline V gene encodes CDR1 SGDLS and CDR2 YYNGEE. DNA of the CDR3: TGTGCCAGCAGCGTAGCTACTACACTAAACACTGAAGCTTTCTTT. Translation gives CASSVATTLNTEAFF.

The chain employs TRBV24-1 and TRBJ2-1, with D maybe TRBD1 (7 bases). The CDR3 spans 16 residues. Between the trimmed V and J ends, which lost 4 bases and 0 bases, there was a span of 12 bases. Germline loops: CDR1 KGHDR, CDR2 SFDVKD. Here the CDR3 DNA reads TGTGCCACCAGTGAGACCAGGGGGGCCTCCTACAATGAGCAGTTCTTC. It is translated as CATSETRGASYNEQFF.

V usage is TRBV6-2 or TRBV6-3 and J usage is TRBJ1-1; no firm D call. V was trimmed by 6 bases and J by 7 bases, leaving 9 bases between them. This CDR3 contains 11 residues. Germline V gene lookup returns CDR1 MNHEY and CDR2 SVGEGT. CDR3 in DNA: TGTGCCAGCAGCCAGAGAGTTGAAGCTTTCTTT. Translating gives CASSQRVEAFF.

Comments on this clone: An end of the junction does not agree with germline; a read error may underlie this. The chain joins TRBV7-7 to TRBJ1-2; 7 nucleotides line up with TRBD1. Germline V gives CDR1 SSHAT, CDR2 FNYEAQ (reference sequence). This CDR3 contains 14 residues. The CDR3 DNA reads as TGTGCTAGCAGCCCCTACACAGGGGACGGTGGCTACACCTTC. Translating gives CASSPYTGDGGYTF.

The rearrangement links TRBV6-6 to TRBJ1-1; 7 nucleotides line up with TRBD1. CDR1 is MNHNY and CDR2 is SVGAGI in the germline V gene (reference sequence). The CDR3 length is 14 residues. Trimming removed 0 bases from V and 7 bases from J; junction bases left unmatched: 5. The DNA of the CDR3 is TGTGCCAGCAGTTACTCGTTGCGACAGGGTGAAGCTTTCTTT. It is translated as CASSYSLRQGEAFF.

J is TRBJ2-2 and V is TRBV19, with a tentative D call TRBD2 (6 bases). Germline CDR1 is LNHDA and CDR2 is SQIVND (reference sequence). CDR3 size: 16 residues. Trimming removed 3 bases from V and 6 bases from J, with 17 bases in between. The CDR3 region is CASSMPRRGMSGELFF. The CDR3 bases are TGTGCCAGTAGTATGCCCCGCCGGGGGATGTCCGGGGAGCTGTTTTTT. Based on the CDR3 plus reference TRBV19 and TRBJ2-2, the full variable domain is DGGITQSPKYLFRKEGQNVTLSCEQNLNHDAMYWYRQDPGQGLRLIYYSQIVNDFQKGDIAEGYSVSREKKESFPLTVTSAQKNPTAFYLCASSMPRRGMSGELFFGEGSRLTVL.

The chain couples TRBV3-1 (or the pseudogene TRBV3-2) to TRBJ2-6, with 7 positions matching TRBD1. CDR3 length: 17 residues. Looked up from germline, CDR1 is LGHDT and CDR2 is YNNKEL (reference sequence). Germline trimming cut 7 bases from V and 0 bases from J; bases unmatched to any gene: 9. The CDR3 reads CASTGTETYSGANVLTF. CDR3 DNA sequence: TGTGCCAGCACCGGGACAGAGACTTACTCTGGGGCCAACGTCCTGACTTTC.

The chain has TRBV11-3 and TRBJ2-1; D is undetermined. Germline CDR1 SGHNT, CDR2 YENEEA. The CDR3 sequence is 14 residues long. Trimming cost V 0 bases and J 1 base, with 4 bases left between them. The CDR3 reads CASSLDRSYNEQFF. The CDR3 region has the DNA TGTGCCAGCAGCTTAGACAGGTCCTACAATGAGCAGTTCTTC.

The chain links TRBV5-1 to TRBJ2-3; tentatively, D is TRBD1 (6 bases). This CDR3 has 16 residues. From germline, CDR1 is SGHRS and CDR2 YFSETQ. The ends were cut back, 1 base at V and 0 bases at J, with 12 bases in the middle. The CDR3 sequence: CASSLMDSSSTDTQYF. CDR3 nucleotides: TGCGCCAGCAGCTTGATGGACAGTTCTAGCACAGATACGCAGTATTTT.

As regards this clone: One junction end does not reproduce the germline sequence, and a read error may be involved. The genes are TRBV19 and TRBJ2-4; 13 nucleotides match TRBD2. The germline V gene encodes CDR1 LNHDA and CDR2 SQIVND (reference sequence). The CDR3 length is 14 residues. This chain's CDR3 is CASSTQTTSGRSCF. As DNA, the CDR3 is TGTGCCAGTAGTACTCAAACGACTAGCGGGAGGTCGTGCTTC.

This chain connects TRBV6-5 to TRBJ1-1, with D hard to call. This CDR3 spans 12 amino acids. Germline V lookup: CDR1 MNHEY, CDR2 SVGAGI. Between the trimmed V and J ends, which lost 8 bases and 2 bases, there was a span of 9 bases. The CDR3 nucleotides are TGTGCCAGCGGAAGACAAAACACTGAAGCTTTCTTT. It specifies CASGRQNTEAFF.

This chain links TRBV10-1 with TRBJ2-5; tentative D call: TRBD2 (7 bases). This CDR3 has 13 amino acids. V lost 8 bases to trimming and J lost 5 bases, with 15 bases between them. Germline V gene data show CDR1 as WNHNN and CDR2 as SYGVQD (reference sequence). CDR3 sequence (DNA): TGCGCCAGCTCCGGCGGGGGCCCGGAGACCCAGTACTTC. Its protein product is CASSGGGPETQYF.

This chain connects TRBV7-9 to TRBJ2-5; TRBD2 aligns across 13 bases. Germline V gene lookup returns CDR1 SEHNR and CDR2 FQNEAQ (reference sequence). CDR3 size: 17 residues. Unmatched junction bases numbered 5, after V lost 3 bases and J lost 1 base. CDR3 amino acids: CASSFGLAGAPQETQYF. The CDR3 DNA reads as TGTGCCAGCAGCTTTGGACTAGCGGGAGCTCCCCAAGAGACCCAGTACTTC. Looking up the rest from reference TRBV7-9 and TRBJ2-5 gives the full variable domain: DTGVSQNPRHKITKRGQNVTFRCDPISEHNRLYWYRQTLGQGPEFLTYFQNEAQLEKSRLLSDRFSAERPKGSFSTLEIQRTEQGDSAMYLCASSFGLAGAPQETQYFGPGTRLLVL.

The CDR3 region is CASNFIGTGGQETQYF. The CDR3 nucleotides are TGTGCCAGCAACTTCATAGGCACAGGGGGCCAAGAGACCCAGTACTTC. The chain recombines TRBV13 with TRBJ2-5; 8 bases line up with TRBD1. The CDR3 totals 16 residues. The V gene end was trimmed by 7 bases and the J gene end by 1 base; junction bases not matched to a gene: 11. Germline CDR1 and CDR2: PRHDT and FYEKMQ (reference sequence).

The CDR3 loop reads CASSPRTRVLTQYF. CDR3 DNA sequence: TGTGCCAGCAGCCCCCGGACTAGGGTTTTGACCCAGTACTTC. The V call is TRBV3-1 (or the pseudogene TRBV3-2), the J call TRBJ2-5, with 7 bases aligning to TRBD2. The CDR3 covers 14 residues. V lost 4 bases, J lost 7 bases, and 9 bases stayed unmatched. Germline V CDR1 and CDR2: LGHDT, YNNKEL (reference sequence).

V usage is TRBV2 and J usage is TRBJ1-1; no clear D. The CDR3 contains 12 residues. V shed 5 bases and J shed 2 bases, with 6 bases lying between them. Germline V gene lookup returns CDR1 SNHLY and CDR2 FYNNEI. CDR3 sequence (DNA): TGTGCCAGCAGTTACTATAACACTGAAGCTTTCTTT. Amino acid sequence: CASSYYNTEAFF.

The chain employs TRBV10-2 and TRBJ1-2; D is undetermined. V dropped 3 bases and J dropped 4 bases, with 3 bases sitting between them. Per germline, CDR1 WSHSY and CDR2 SAAADI. This CDR3 has 11 amino acids. CDR3 nucleotide sequence: TGCGCCAGCAGTGACGGCTATGGCTACACCTTC. Translated: CASSDGYGYTF.

This clone appeared a few times. The V gene is TRBV7-9, the J gene TRBJ2-7, with D possibly TRBD1 on 5 matching bases. The V gene lost 3 bases and the J gene lost 3 bases, with 12 bases spanning the gap. CDR3 size: 14 residues. Germline V gene lookup returns CDR1 SEHNR and CDR2 FQNEAQ (reference sequence). The CDR3: CASSFKGIDYEQYF. CDR3 coding DNA: TGTGCCAGCAGCTTTAAGGGGATTGACTACGAGCAGTACTTC.

This sequence joins TRBV7-2 and TRBJ2-1; D may be TRBD1 (5 bases). Trimming shortened V by 5 bases and J by 4 bases, and 12 bases separated the two germline ends. Per germline, CDR1 SGHTA and CDR2 FQGNSA. The CDR3 has 14 amino acids. In DNA, the CDR3 is TGTGCCAGCAGCCCGAGGACACCGTACAATGAGCAGTTCTTC. Protein: CASSPRTPYNEQFF.

The gene calls are TRBV25-1 and TRBJ2-2; a possible D gene is TRBD2 (5 bases). The ends were cut back, 3 bases at V and 1 base at J, with 9 bases in the middle. The length of the CDR3 is 15 residues. Germline lookup yields CDR1 MGHDK and CDR2 SYGVNS. The CDR3 loop reads CASSDPGLNTGELFF. The CDR3 DNA is TGTGCCAGCAGTGATCCGGGATTGAACACCGGGGAGCTGTTTTTT.

J is TRBJ2-7 and V is TRBV5-5, with D perhaps matching TRBD2 (7 bases). V was shortened by 4 bases and J by 4 bases, with 18 bases between the two germline ends. Germline CDR1 SGHKS, CDR2 YYEKEE (reference sequence). CDR3 length: 15 amino acids. CDR3 nucleotide sequence: TGTGCCAGCAGCCCCGTGCAGGGAGGGGGTTACGAGCAGTACTTC. This encodes CASSPVQGGGYEQYF.

The rearrangement uses TRBV9 and TRBJ2-5; 13 positions match TRBD2. Trimming took 7 bases from V and 2 from J; bases not matched to a gene: 11. This CDR3 region has 17 residues. Germline CDR1 is SGDLS and CDR2 is YYNGEE. As DNA, the CDR3 is TGTGCCAGCTCTCCCGGGACTAGCGGGATAATACAAGAGACCCAGTACTTC. Its protein product is CASSPGTSGIIQETQYF.

For the CDR3, the DNA is TGTGCCAGCAGCAATGGCGGGAGGGTTTACAATGAGCAGTTCTTC. Translated, it gives CASSNGGRVYNEQFF. The genes are TRBV21-1 and TRBJ2-1; the table gives TRBD2 as D, unverified against the DNA. TRBV21-1 is a pseudogene. This CDR3 comprises 15 residues.

V gene TRBV2 combines with J gene TRBJ2-7; TRBD2 matches 11 bases. Germline V gives CDR1 SNHLY, CDR2 FYNNEI. The CDR3 length is 15 residues. V lost 8 bases to trimming and J lost 1 base; unmatched junction nucleotides: 7. CDR3 bases: TGTGCCAGCCGGACTAGCGGGCTAGGTTCCTACGAGCAGTACTTC. Translated: CASRTSGLGSYEQYF.